A single sample gave rise to the 27 T cell receptor beta chains below, sequenced in a study of shared clonotypes between healthy human individuals. Sequenced by immunoSEQ multiplex PCR; TCRdb stores in-frame clones only, minus some. The repertoire has some 2.3 million clones, 85% to 95% of them found once; the top ten carry about 0.39%. Sequencing was performed on naive CD4+ T cells from PBMCs. The subset here: CD45RA+ positively selected. The receptors come from a man aged 18 to 35 in good health. Some clones in this sample may be carry-over from other donors' samples.

Comments on this clone: Other DNA sequences from this sample encode an identical CDR3 as well. The chain carries TRBV27 and TRBJ1-1; D is uncertain. CDR3 length equals 14 residues. Germline V gene lookup returns CDR1 MNHEY and CDR2 SMNVEV (reference sequence). V was cut by 0 bases and J by 1 base, with 6 bases left in between. This chain's CDR3 is CASSLSRGNTEAFF. The CDR3 nucleotides are TGTGCCAGCAGTTTATCTCGGGGGAACACTGAAGCTTTCTTT.

This rearrangement joins TRBV5-8 to TRBJ1-4; D remains ambiguous. Germline CDR1 is SGHTS and CDR2 is YDEGEE. V gave up 1 base and J gave up 6 bases, with 19 bases separating them. The CDR3 totals 17 residues. The CDR3 nucleotides are TGTGCCAGCAGCTTGAGTTTGATCCTGGGTAGTGATGAAAAACTGTTTTTT. This codes for CASSLSLILGSDEKLFF. The full variable domain, rest sourced from reference TRBV5-8 and TRBJ1-4, is EAGVTQSPTHLIKTRGQQATLRCSPISGHTSVYWYQQALGLGLQFLLWYDEGEERNRGNFPPRFSGRQFPNYSSELNVNALELEDSALYLCASSLSLILGSDEKLFFGSGTQLSVL.

The CDR3 here is CASSPHTSGYNEQFF. As DNA, the CDR3 is TGTGCCAGCAGCCCCCATACTAGCGGGTACAATGAGCAGTTCTTC. The chain is built from TRBV6-4 and TRBJ2-1; 9 nucleotides match TRBD2. The V gene end was trimmed by 6 bases and the J gene end by 4 bases; junction bases not matched to a gene: 7. This CDR3 has 15 amino acids. CDR1 and CDR2 from the germline V gene are MRHNA and SNTAGT.

This chain connects TRBV5-1 to TRBJ2-1; 15 bases match TRBD2. Germline V lookup: CDR1 SGHRS, CDR2 YFSETQ. This CDR3 is 16 amino acids long. J lost 8 bases, V lost 4 bases, and 7 bases had no gene match. The CDR3 sequence: CASSRGLAGGPHEQFF. As DNA, the CDR3 is TGCGCCAGCAGCCGCGGACTAGCGGGAGGGCCGCATGAGCAGTTCTTC.

The chain joins TRBV5-1 to TRBJ1-4, with TRBD1 identical over 7 bases. The CDR3 consists of 15 residues. The junction had 9 bases not matched to a gene; V was cut back by 5 bases and J by 5 bases. Germline assignment: CDR1 SGHRS and CDR2 YFSETQ. The CDR3 is CASREVGQINEKLFF. In DNA, the CDR3 is TGCGCCAGCAGGGAGGTGGGACAGATAAATGAAAAACTGTTTTTT.

CDR3 region: CASSLRPGPLNTEAFF. CDR3 coding DNA: TGTGCCAGCAGCTTAAGGCCGGGGCCGCTGAACACTGAAGCTTTCTTT. This chain uses TRBV7-8 with TRBJ1-1, with D possibly TRBD1 on 5 matching bases. The CDR3 contains 16 residues. Germline V gene lookup returns CDR1 SGHVS and CDR2 FQNEAQ. The ends were cut back, 2 bases at V and 0 bases at J, with 13 bases in the middle.

This chain connects TRBV30 to TRBJ1-2, with 11 positions matching TRBD1. After removal of 5 bases from V and 7 bases from J, the junction contained 12 bases not matched to a gene. The CDR3 has 15 residues. Germline values: CDR1 GTSNPN, CDR2 SVGIG (reference sequence). CDR3 sequence reads: CAWQALDRGRSGYTF. The CDR3 DNA is TGTGCCTGGCAAGCATTGGACAGGGGGCGAAGTGGCTACACCTTC.

The chain joins TRBV9 to TRBJ2-6; D is possibly TRBD1 (6 bases). There are 14 residues in the CDR3. The germline V and J ends were trimmed by 6 bases and 3 bases, with 10 bases remaining between them. Germline CDR1 is SGDLS and CDR2 is YYNGEE. CDR3 nucleotide sequence: TGTGCCAGCAACAGGGACGTTGGGGCCAACGTCCTGACTTTC. This sequence encodes CASNRDVGANVLTF.

This chain joins TRBV2 and TRBJ1-2; the match to TRBD1 covers 7 bases. The CDR3 is 14 residues long. Trimming took 4 bases from V and 2 from J; bases not matched to a gene: 4. CDR1 SNHLY and CDR2 FYNNEI come from the germline V gene. The CDR3 DNA follows: TGTGCCAGCAGTGGACAGGGTAACAACTATGGCTACACCTTC. Its translation is CASSGQGNNYGYTF.

V usage is TRBV28 and J usage is TRBJ2-1; no clear D gene. The V gene lost 8 bases and the J gene lost 1 base, with 21 bases spanning the gap. The CDR3 covers 17 residues. Germline-derived CDR1 and CDR2 are MDHEN and SYDVKM. CDR3 in amino acids: CASGTVPPQESYNEQFF. DNA for the CDR3: TGTGCCAGCGGAACGGTACCGCCCCAGGAATCCTACAATGAGCAGTTCTTC.

The chain has TRBV9 and TRBJ2-1, with 9 nucleotides matching TRBD2. V dropped 2 bases and J dropped 9; count of bases not matched to a gene: 9. The CDR3 extends over 15 amino acids. In germline, CDR1 is SGDLS, CDR2 YYNGEE. CDR3 in DNA: TGTGCCAGCAGCGTCCGACTAGCGGAGGGGGGTGAGCAGTTCTTC. Translating it yields CASSVRLAEGGEQFF.

The V call is TRBV7-3, the J call TRBJ2-5, with 8 positions matching TRBD1. V shed 4 bases and J 2 bases; nucleotides not matched to a gene: 3. Per germline, CDR1 SGHTA and CDR2 FQGTGA. The CDR3 sequence is 14 residues long. The CDR3 is CASSSGGGQETQYF. The CDR3 DNA reads as TGTGCCAGCAGCTCAGGGGGCGGGCAAGAGACCCAGTACTTC.

The chain has TRBV29-1 and TRBJ1-1; a weak D match, TRBD1 (5 bases). The CDR3 runs 11 residues. The V end was cut by 4 bases, the J end by 3 bases, with 6 bases between. Germline V gene lookup returns CDR1 SQVTM and CDR2 ANQGSEA. Written as DNA, the CDR3 is TGCAGCGTTGTAGGGGACACTGAAGCTTTCTTT. This gives the protein CSVVGDTEAFF.

The chain recombines TRBV15 with TRBJ1-1; D call uncertain. The CDR3 runs 13 residues. The germline V gene has CDR1 LNHNV and CDR2 YYDKDF (reference sequence). V lost 0 bases to trimming and J lost 6 bases, with 8 bases between them. This CDR3 is CATSRDFKSEAFF. CDR3 DNA sequence: TGTGCCACCAGCAGAGATTTCAAATCTGAAGCTTTCTTT.

The chain uses TRBV5-1 and TRBJ2-3; D is unclear. V lost 4 bases to trimming and J lost 7 bases, with 22 bases between them. Germline CDR1 SGHRS, CDR2 YFSETQ. The CDR3 is made up of 16 amino acids. CDR3 sequence reads: CASSPRANTASYTQYF. The CDR3, as DNA: TGCGCCAGCAGCCCGAGAGCCAATACGGCTTCATATACGCAGTATTTT.

This chain joins TRBV15 and TRBJ1-4; D remains ambiguous. V was pared by 2 bases and J by 5 bases, with 12 bases between. Germline V gene lookup returns CDR1 LNHNV and CDR2 YYDKDF (reference sequence). The CDR3 sequence is 15 residues long. This CDR3 reads CATSRPRPKNEKLFF. DNA of the CDR3: TGTGCCACCAGCAGACCCAGACCGAAGAATGAAAAACTGTTTTTT.

The rearrangement links TRBV4-1 to TRBJ2-3; tentatively, D is TRBD2 (6 bases). The germline V gene encodes CDR1 MGHRA and CDR2 YSYEKL. The CDR3 totals 16 residues. The ends were cut back, 0 bases at V and 0 bases at J, with 10 bases in the middle. The CDR3: CASSQDVGTSTDTQYF. CDR3 DNA sequence: TGCGCCAGCAGCCAAGATGTCGGGACTAGCACAGATACGCAGTATTTT.

The chain couples TRBV14 to TRBJ1-1; possibly TRBD1 for D (5 bases). V lost 0 bases, J lost 4 bases, and 15 bases lay in between. The CDR3 length is 16 residues. The V gene's germline CDR1 is SGHDN and CDR2 FVKESK. The CDR3 DNA reads as TGTGCCAGCAGCCAAGATAGGGGTCAGGTGGGCACTGAAGCTTTCTTT. Protein: CASSQDRGQVGTEAFF.

The J gene is TRBJ2-5, the V gene TRBV10-1; 7 bases align to TRBD2. Trimming removed 10 bases from V and 9 bases from J; junction bases left unmatched: 14. In germline, CDR1 is WNHNN, CDR2 SYGVQD (reference sequence). The CDR3 spans 13 residues. As DNA, the CDR3 is TGCGCCACCAGCTCCCAGATAGGGAGGGCCCAGTACTTC. Encoded protein: CATSSQIGRAQYF.

The chain couples TRBV6-6 to TRBJ1-4; TRBD1 aligns across 7 bases. The CDR3 runs 15 residues. The germline CDR1 and CDR2 sequences are MNHNY and SVGAGI (reference sequence). The trim removed 6 bases at V and 5 bases at J, leaving 9 bases unmatched. The CDR3 DNA is TGTGCCAGCAGCCGGTTGGGACAGATAAATGAAAAACTGTTTTTT. It yields the protein CASSRLGQINEKLFF.

The CDR3 loop reads CASSPPGTGNTGELFF. The DNA for the CDR3 is TGTGCCAGCTCACCACCCGGGACAGGGAACACCGGGGAGCTGTTTTTT. The chain is built from TRBV18 and TRBJ2-2; 8 nucleotides line up with TRBD1. Germline lookup yields CDR1 KGHSH and CDR2 LQKENI. V lost 0 bases to trimming and J lost 1 base; unmatched junction nucleotides: 1. This CDR3 has 16 residues.

The chain uses TRBV13 and TRBJ2-1; D call uncertain. Germline CDR1 reads PRHDT; CDR2 reads FYEKMQ (reference sequence). There are 10 residues in the CDR3. Trimming took 1 base from V and 8 from J, leaving 0 bases between them. The CDR3 sequence: CASSLDEQFF. CDR3 coding DNA: TGTGCCAGCAGCTTAGATGAGCAGTTCTTC.

This clone was found a few times. V and J are TRBV6-1 and TRBJ1-2; no definite D call. Germline CDR1 reads MNHNS; CDR2 reads SASEGT. This CDR3 has 10 residues. With 9 bases removed from V and 7 bases from J, the gap between germline ends came to 9 bases. DNA of the CDR3: TGTGCCAGTAACTTGGCTGGCTACACCTTC. Protein product: CASNLAGYTF.

The chain joins TRBV28 to TRBJ2-7; 8 bases match TRBD1. This CDR3 spans 14 amino acids. V shed 6 bases and J 0 bases; nucleotides not matched to a gene: 4. CDR1 is MDHEN and CDR2 is SYDVKM in the germline V gene. The CDR3 nucleotides are TGTGCCAGCAGCTGGGACAGGATCTCCTACGAGCAGTACTTC. Protein product: CASSWDRISYEQYF.

On this clone: A read error is possible here, since a much larger clone lies one base away. The sample has other DNA sequences that encode this CDR3 too. The V gene is TRBV5-1, the J gene TRBJ2-5; D is possibly TRBD2 (6 bases). Germline CDR1 reads SGHRS; CDR2 reads YFSETQ. This CDR3 spans 15 amino acids. V was cut by 0 bases and J by 3 bases, with 12 bases left in between. The CDR3, as DNA: TGCGCCAGCAGCTTGGCCGGGACTGGGGAAGAGACCCAGTACTTC. Translated, it gives CASSLAGTGEETQYF.

This rearrangement joins TRBV11-3 to TRBJ2-3; no definite D call. Germline lookup yields CDR1 SGHNT and CDR2 YENEEA. Trimming cost V 0 bases and J 6 bases, with 13 bases left between them. There are 15 residues in the CDR3. CDR3 nucleotides: TGTGCCAGCAGCTTAGATGGCACTCTTAGTGATACGCAGTATTTT. This gives the protein CASSLDGTLSDTQYF.

This clone was picked up one time. This chain connects TRBV5-1 to TRBJ2-1, with TRBD2 matching over 10 bases. The CDR3 is 21 amino acids. Per germline, CDR1 SGHRS and CDR2 YFSETQ. The junction had 26 bases not matched to a gene; V was cut back by 3 bases and J by 8 bases. CDR3 nucleotides: TGCGCCAGCAGCTCCCAGGACGCATCACACCTAGCGGGAGTCCTCATCGATGAGCAGTTCTTC. Its translation is CASSSQDASHLAGVLIDEQFF.